This T cell receptor (beta chain) was recorded in a study of control samples from healthy donors and cancer patients. The CDR3 spans 14 residues. Germline CDR1 and CDR2: SNHLY and FYNNEI. Trimming shortened V by 6 bases and J by 2 bases, and 13 bases separated the two germline ends. TCRdb keeps only in-frame clones here, not all; method: immunoSEQ multiplex PCR. Counted here are 50,000 to 65,000 clones, more than 85% occurring once; the ten biggest clones make up around 0.91%. The sequenced material came from PBMCs. The chain links TRBV2 to TRBJ1-2; perhaps TRBD1 as D (6 bases). The sequence came from a man in his thirties or forties with colorectal cancer. CDR3 sequence: CASRRQETNYGYTF. CDR3 DNA: TGTGCCAGCAGACGACAGGAGACAAACTATGGCTACACCTTC.